One TCR beta chain is described in this entry. Its antigen remains undetermined. This may stem from a read error, because a much larger clone lies one nucleotide away. The V and J ends are trimmed by 0 bases and 10 bases, leaving 8 bases between them. The CDR3, cysteine through phenylalanine, is 13 amino acids long. Just the 39-base CDR3 DNA is kept, in frame starting at base 1. From a lookup of the germline V gene, CDR1 and CDR2 are KGHDR and SFDVKD. These data are taken from a study of T cells in Graves' hyperthyroidism and ophthalmopathy (dated by TCRdb to the late 2010s). Regarding the research as a whole: To identify TCR V-J signatures that set the groups apart, the researchers used a discovery cohort of 90 to 100 patients, made up of about 44 with Graves' ophthalmopathy and 57 with stable Graves' hyperthyroidism. Prospective prediction of ophthalmopathy was tested in an independent validation cohort of fewer than 20 hyperthyroidism patients and 15 to 17 patients who later progressed to ophthalmopathy. In six Graves' hyperthyroidism patients, the study also compared T-cell repertoires from thyroid tissue with T-cell repertoires from blood. The approximately 95 discovery patients were divided at random into training and test sets in a 7:3 ratio. The paper reports TCR Vbeta CDR3 sequencing of some 140 peripheral blood samples: over 40 ophthalmopathy, under 85 hyperthyroidism and around 17 progressor patients. Following sampling, methimazole starting at 30 mg daily was given to hyperthyroidism patients, and high-dose intravenous methylprednisolone was given to ophthalmopathy patients.

Beyond this particular receptor, the publication reports: In validation, the model predicted progression to ophthalmopathy with approximately 70% sensitivity and approximately 72% specificity, a median of 6.5 months before onset. Blood samples also contained most of the expanded thyroid clonotypes (frequency above 0.001), which suggests that blood repertoires may reflect thyroid immune responses. No statistical method was used to fix the sample size in advance, and group allocation was not hidden from the investigators. A 13 V-J signature model separated ophthalmopathy from stable hyperthyroidism, with around 91% sensitivity and 81.08% specificity in cross-validation and 80%/75% in testing.

A patient counted as having stable Graves' hyperthyroidism if no progression to ophthalmopathy occurred over 18 months of follow-up. Hyperthyroidism patients were newly diagnosed, had a disease duration of under 2 months, and were aged 18 to 65 years. Patients with uncontrolled infections, other autoimmune diseases, pregnancy or lactation were excluded. Diagnoses relied on clinical symptoms, serum thyroxine and TRAb, thyroid ultrasound and orbital computed tomography. Total RNA was extracted with Trizol reagent, and quality was checked on an Agilent 2100 Bioanalyzer. TCR beta CDR3 regions were amplified from RNA transcripts. A first-round RT-PCR of the TCR CDR3 used the HTBI primer set with the Qiagen OneStep RT-PCR kit. Libraries were constructed in a second round of multiplex PCR, after which size selection and purification were performed. Sequencing of the libraries was done on an Illumina HiSeq2000 using paired-end 100 bp reads. The paper's data handling went like this. SOAPnuke was used to process the raw data, with reads discarded if the reads contained adapters or uncalled bases, had a mean Phred below 15, or lacked an exact constant-primer or identifier match. COPE v1.2.5 was used to merge the high-quality paired reads, and each unique nucleotide sequence was defined as a clonotype. MiTCR v1.1 was used to align the clonotypes against IMGT TRBV, TRBD and TRBJ reference segments. The analysis was restricted to V-J combinations with a frequency above 0.0001, which together covered approximately 99% of the repertoires. A TCS score was defined as the ratio of F50 (clonal expansion) to E x V (chaos), with BLOSUM62-based TCRdist applied between CDR3 peptides within each V-J. Welch's t-statistics and random forest reduced around 550 V-J features to about 13, which were used in a naive Bayes classifier (R e1071). Clones were called with MiXCR by TCRdb after fastp trimmed the public reads at Q25, and only in-frame beta chains were retained. Entries that share a CDR3 protein sequence are merged under the most common genes and DNA. The V and J calls were determined by TCRdb, not by the authors. Counted in this sample were roughly 580,000 distinct CDR3 sequences; 40% to 55% of them appeared once. Clones ranked in the top ten supply just over 8% of the sample.

This clonotype originated in a woman younger than 35 with Graves' hyperthyroidism. Donor details come from another sample of the same person, matched by shared clones. Sequencing was performed on peripheral blood or thyroid tissue (not recorded which). The chain was built from TRBV24-1 and TRBJ2-2, with TRBD2 perhaps the D gene, on 6 matching bases. In nucleotides, the sequence is TGTGCCACCAGTGATTTGGGCGGGGCGGAGCTGTTTTTT. Translated, it reads CATSDLGGAELFF.